The clone carrying this T cell receptor beta chain was found many times. This specimen comes from a study of T cells in Graves' hyperthyroidism and ophthalmopathy. The overall study: At the time of initial diagnosis and before any treatment, peripheral blood was collected.

The length of the CDR3 is 14 residues. Germline CDR1 and CDR2: MDHEN and SYDVKM. With 2 bases removed from V and 6 bases from J, the gap between germline ends came to 11 bases. When ophthalmopathy did not progress within 18 months, Graves' hyperthyroidism was considered stable. Researchers amplified the TCR beta CDR3 regions from RNA transcripts. During a first-round RT-PCR of the TCR CDR3, the HTBI primer set was used. TCRdb passed the multiplex PCR reads through MiXCR, listing each CDR3 protein once. The sample gives approximately 590,000 distinct CDR3 sequences, about a sixth of which show up once; around 6.6% is in the top ten.

This TCR derives from a woman in her 30s with Graves' hyperthyroidism. This chain links TRBV28 with TRBJ2-1; a weak D match, TRBD2 (5 bases). Sequenced: blood. The CDR3 here is CASSLGRSGNEQFF. The CDR3 nucleotides are TGTGCCAGCAGTTTAGGCCGGAGCGGCAATGAGCAGTTCTTC.